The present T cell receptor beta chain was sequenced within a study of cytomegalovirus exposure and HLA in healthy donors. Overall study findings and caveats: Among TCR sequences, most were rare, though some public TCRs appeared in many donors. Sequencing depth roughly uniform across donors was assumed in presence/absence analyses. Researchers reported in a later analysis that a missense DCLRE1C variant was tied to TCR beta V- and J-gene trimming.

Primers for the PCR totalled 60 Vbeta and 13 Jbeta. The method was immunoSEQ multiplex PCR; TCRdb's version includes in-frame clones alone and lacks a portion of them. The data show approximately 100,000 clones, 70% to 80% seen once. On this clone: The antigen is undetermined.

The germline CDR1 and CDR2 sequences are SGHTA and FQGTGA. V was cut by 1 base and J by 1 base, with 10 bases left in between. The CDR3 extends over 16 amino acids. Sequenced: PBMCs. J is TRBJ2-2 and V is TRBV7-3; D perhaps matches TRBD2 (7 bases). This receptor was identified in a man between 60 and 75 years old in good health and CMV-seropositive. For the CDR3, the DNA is TGTGCCAGCAGCTTAAGGGGGGGCTGGAACACCGGGGAGCTGTTTTTT. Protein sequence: CASSLRGGWNTGELFF.